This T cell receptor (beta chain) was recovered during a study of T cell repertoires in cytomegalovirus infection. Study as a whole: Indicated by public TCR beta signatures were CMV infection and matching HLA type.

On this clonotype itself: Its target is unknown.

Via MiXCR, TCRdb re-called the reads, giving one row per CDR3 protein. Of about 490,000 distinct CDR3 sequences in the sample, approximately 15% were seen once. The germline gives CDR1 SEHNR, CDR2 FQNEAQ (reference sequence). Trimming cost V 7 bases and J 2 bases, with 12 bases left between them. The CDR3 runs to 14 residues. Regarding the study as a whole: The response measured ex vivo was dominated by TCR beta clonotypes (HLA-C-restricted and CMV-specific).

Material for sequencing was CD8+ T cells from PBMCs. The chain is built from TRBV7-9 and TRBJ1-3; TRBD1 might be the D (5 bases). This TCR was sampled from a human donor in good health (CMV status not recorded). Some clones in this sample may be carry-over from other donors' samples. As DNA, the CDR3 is TGTGCCAGCACCGATGGGGGGACTGGAAACACCATATATTTT. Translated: CASTDGGTGNTIYF.